The clone carrying this T cell receptor (beta chain) was seen at least ten times. Antigen unknown. This CDR3 comprises 15 residues. Germline lookup yields CDR1 SGHAT and CDR2 FQNNGV. V lost 1 base, J lost 7 bases, and 5 bases stayed unmatched. These data originate in a study of identical twins. Broader study findings: Alpha sequences out of frame and shared by twins had excess low generation probability. Analyses of zero insertions could, in part, be confounded by invariant MAIT and iNKT cells.

TCRdb ran MiXCR on the 5' RACE reads and lists one entry per CDR3 protein. This table holds around 250,000 distinct CDR3 sequences, approximately 8.6% found once. The sample was also linked to a second study, of yellow fever vaccine responses in identical twins.

The rearrangement joins TRBV11-2 to TRBJ2-1; 9 positions match TRBD2. The sample was CD8+ T cells sorted from blood. This receptor was taken from a woman between 18 and 29 years old in good health. The CDR3 DNA sequence: TGTGCCAGCAGCTTAGTGCTAGCGGGAAATAATGAGCAGTTCTTC. This sequence encodes CASSLVLAGNNEQFF.